Listed here are 31 T cell receptor beta chains from one sample, sequenced in a study of CD8 T cells in Susac syndrome. RNA amounts of roughly 0.5 to 1 ug underwent reverse transcription with random hexamers. A single record per CDR3 protein comes from TCRdb applying MiXCR to the immunoSEQ multiplex PCR reads. The sample includes roughly 200,000 distinct CDR3 sequences, 85% to 95% of them seen just once. Source material: CD4+ T cells from PBMCs. Every receptor here comes from a human donor in good health.

This chain joins TRBV29-1 and TRBJ2-5; TRBD1 agrees at 8 bases. Germline values: CDR1 SQVTM, CDR2 ANQGSEA. CDR3 length: 14 amino acids. V dropped 3 bases and J dropped 1; count of bases not matched to a gene: 4. This CDR3 is CSVDGGTGQETQYF. The CDR3 DNA reads as TGCAGCGTTGATGGGGGGACAGGCCAAGAGACCCAGTACTTC.

The chain is built from TRBV20-1 and TRBJ2-1, with D uncertain. The V gene's germline CDR1 is DFQATT and CDR2 SNEGSKA (reference sequence). The CDR3 consists of 11 residues. The ends were cut back, 3 bases at V and 8 bases at J, with 8 bases in the middle. The CDR3 nucleotides read TGCAGTGCTAGTCGGCAGGATGAGCAGTTCTTC. Its protein is CSASRQDEQFF.

DNA for the CDR3: TGTGCCAGCAGCCCTAGCGGGAGCGACAATGAGCAGTTCTTC. Its translation is CASSPSGSDNEQFF. V usage is TRBV7-9 and J usage is TRBJ2-1, with 10 bases aligning to TRBD2. Germline loops: CDR1 SEHNR, CDR2 FQNEAQ (reference sequence). Trimming at V came to 5 bases and at J to 5 bases, leaving 3 bases not matched to a gene. This CDR3 is built from 14 residues.

CDR3 sequence: CASSYSGTGIQPQHF. For the CDR3, the DNA is TGTGCCAGCAGTTACTCGGGGACAGGGATTCAGCCCCAGCATTTT. This chain connects TRBV6-5 to TRBJ1-5, with 9 bases fitting TRBD1. Germline CDR1 is MNHEY and CDR2 is SVGAGI. With V trimmed by 0 bases and J by 6 bases, 3 bases remained unmatched. The CDR3 length is 15 residues.

This sequence joins TRBV12-3 or TRBV12-4 and TRBJ2-5, with no clear D. Trimming removed 5 bases from V and 3 bases from J, with 10 bases in between. The CDR3 has 13 amino acids. CDR3 nucleotides: TGTGCCAGCAGTCTGGGTTCAGAAGAGACCCAGTACTTC. This gives the protein CASSLGSEETQYF.

For the CDR3, the DNA is TGCAGTGCTGACGCCGGTCTGGGCACCGGGGAGCTGTTTTTT. As protein: CSADAGLGTGELFF. V and J are TRBV20-1 and TRBJ2-2, with D unresolved. The CDR3 totals 14 residues. Per germline, CDR1 DFQATT and CDR2 SNEGSKA (reference sequence). V shed 5 bases and J shed 4 bases, with 14 bases lying between them.

The chain couples TRBV13 to TRBJ1-2, with D unresolved. V shed 5 bases and J shed 8 bases, with 15 bases lying between them. CDR1 and CDR2 (germline): PRHDT, FYEKMQ (reference sequence). CDR3 length: 13 amino acids. Written as DNA, the CDR3 is TGTGCCAGCAGCCCCCGGGCCTCGGGAGGCTACACCTTC. It codes for CASSPRASGGYTF. The full variable domain, rest sourced from reference TRBV13 and TRBJ1-2, is AAGVIQSPRHLIKEKRETATLKCYPIPRHDTVYWYQQGPGQDPQFLISFYEKMQSDKGSIPDRFSAQQFSDYHSELNMSSLELGDSALYFCASSPRASGGYTFGSGTRLTVV.

V usage is TRBV5-6 and J usage is TRBJ2-7; possible D gene TRBD1, 5 bases. The CDR3 has 15 residues. The germline CDR1 and CDR2 sequences are SGHDT and YYEEEE. Deletions cut 4 bases from V and 3 bases from J, with 17 bases between. The CDR3 coding sequence is TGTGCCAGCAGCGGCAGGGTCAGAGAAGTCTACGAGCAGTACTTC. This translates into CASSGRVREVYEQYF.

V is TRBV27 and J is TRBJ2-1; D remains unclear. The CDR3 runs 11 residues. V dropped 5 bases and J dropped 3 bases, with 2 bases sitting between them. Germline assignment: CDR1 MNHEY and CDR2 SMNVEV (reference sequence). CDR3 sequence (DNA): TGTGCCAGCAGTAACTACAATGAGCAGTTCTTC. Encoded protein: CASSNYNEQFF.

The rearrangement links TRBV7-2 to TRBJ2-7, with a possible D match to TRBD2 (6 bases). The germline CDR1 and CDR2 sequences are SGHTA and FQGNSA. There are 15 residues in the CDR3. V lost 1 base and J lost 4, with 14 bases in between. The CDR3 region has the DNA TGTGCCAGCAGCTTAGAGGATAGGGACTCATACGAGCAGTACGTC. It codes for CASSLEDRDSYEQYV.

This chain links TRBV4-3 with TRBJ1-2, with D unresolved. The length of the CDR3 is 14 residues. V was cut by 0 bases and J by 3 bases, with 8 bases left in between. CDR1 and CDR2 from the germline V gene are LGHNA and YSLEER. CDR3 protein: CASSQESRDYGYTF. The CDR3 DNA reads TGCGCCAGCAGCCAAGAGTCGAGGGACTATGGCTACACCTTC.

This clonotype has just a few counts. This sequence joins TRBV28 and TRBJ1-2; no definite D call. This CDR3 comprises 12 residues. V dropped 6 bases and J dropped 3 bases, with 8 bases sitting between them. CDR1 and CDR2 from the germline V gene are MDHEN and SYDVKM. In DNA, the CDR3 is TGTGCCAGCAGCTTAGGCGACTATGGCTACACCTTC. It codes for CASSLGDYGYTF.

The rearrangement links TRBV29-1 to TRBJ2-3; no definite D call. Trimming left V 4 bases short and J 4 bases short, with 15 bases between. CDR3 size: 14 residues. In germline, CDR1 is SQVTM, CDR2 ANQGSEA. In DNA, the CDR3 is TGCAGCGTTGTCGGCCGGACCTCAGCAGATACGCAGTATTTT. Protein product: CSVVGRTSADTQYF.

The CDR3 loop is CSVAPGLDRNEQFF. In DNA form, the CDR3 reads TGCAGCGTCGCTCCGGGACTAGACCGGAATGAGCAGTTCTTC. This rearrangement joins TRBV29-1 to TRBJ2-1, with TRBD2 matching over 8 bases. The J segment lost 7 bases and the V segment lost 6 bases, leaving 11 bases of the junction unmatched. The CDR3 has 14 amino acids. Germline V CDR1 and CDR2: SQVTM, ANQGSEA.

The J gene is TRBJ2-7, the V gene TRBV18; no reliable D call. V was cut by 3 bases and J by 4 bases, with 7 bases left in between. The CDR3 spans 12 residues. In germline, CDR1 is KGHSH, CDR2 LQKENI. CDR3 bases: TGTGCCAGCTCACCTTCAGTTTACGAGCAGTACTTC. As protein: CASSPSVYEQYF.

The chain links TRBV5-1 to TRBJ2-5; weak D call: TRBD1 (5 bases). The germline CDR1 and CDR2 sequences are SGHRS and YFSETQ. CDR3 length equals 13 residues. The V end was cut by 0 bases, the J end by 6 bases, with 9 bases between. The CDR3 DNA follows: TGCGCCAGCAGCTTGGAGGGGCGAAAGACCCAGTACTTC. It translates to CASSLEGRKTQYF.

V gene TRBV19 combines with J gene TRBJ2-5, with 7 bases matching TRBD2. Germline loops: CDR1 LNHDA, CDR2 SQIVND (reference sequence). The length of the CDR3 is 14 residues. V shed 4 bases, J shed 5 bases, and the junction held 7 bases outside the gene matches. CDR3 sequence: CASSTPGGHETQYF. CDR3 nucleotide sequence: TGTGCCAGTAGTACGCCGGGAGGACACGAGACCCAGTACTTC.

This clonotype was recorded once. The V call is TRBV19, the J call TRBJ2-6; D is unresolved. This CDR3 has 14 amino acids. The germline V and J ends were trimmed by 6 bases and 2 bases, with 8 bases remaining between them. Germline V CDR1 and CDR2: LNHDA, SQIVND (reference sequence). The CDR3 region is CASRLAAGANVLTF. In DNA form, the CDR3 reads TGTGCCAGTAGGCTGGCGGCTGGGGCCAACGTCCTGACTTTC.

The V call is TRBV20-1, the J call TRBJ1-1, with D possibly being TRBD1 (5 bases). Trimming pared 6 bases from V and 3 bases from J, leaving 17 bases between. The CDR3 totals 14 residues. Germline assignment: CDR1 DFQATT and CDR2 SNEGSKA (reference sequence). The CDR3 DNA is TGCAGTGCCAGGACATTGTTCGAGGACACTGAAGCTTTCTTT. It encodes CSARTLFEDTEAFF.

On this clonotype itself: A junction end diverges from the germline sequence, so it may reflect a read error. The rearrangement joins TRBV20-1 to TRBJ2-7; weak D call: TRBD1 (6 bases). Germline CDR1 is DFQATT and CDR2 is SNEGSKA (reference sequence). There are 11 residues in the CDR3. The DNA for the CDR3 is TGTGCGAGACAGGACGATTACGAGCAGTACTTC. It encodes CARQDDYEQYF.

This clonotype was counted a few times. The CDR3 DNA reads TGTGCCAGCTCACCTCGGGGGGCCCAAGAGACCCAGTACTTC. It specifies CASSPRGAQETQYF. The gene calls are TRBV18 and TRBJ2-5; perhaps TRBD2 as D (7 bases). This CDR3 has 14 residues. V was shortened by 3 bases and J by 1 base, with 9 bases between the two germline ends. Germline values: CDR1 KGHSH, CDR2 LQKENI.

The rearrangement uses TRBV12-5 and TRBJ2-5; D perhaps matches TRBD2 (6 bases). The germline V gene encodes CDR1 LGHNT and CDR2 FRNRAP. The CDR3 consists of 14 residues. V lost 7 bases to trimming and J lost 5 bases, with 17 bases between them. The chain's CDR3 is CASASSGTGETQYF. DNA of the CDR3: TGTGCTAGTGCCTCATCCGGGACTGGGGAGACCCAGTACTTC.

The sample holds one count of this clonotype. The chain has TRBV30 and TRBJ2-3; D remains ambiguous. The germline V gene encodes CDR1 GTSNPN and CDR2 SVGIG (reference sequence). V was pared by 0 bases and J by 4 bases, with 5 bases between. The CDR3 totals 12 residues. DNA of the CDR3: TGTGCCTGGAGTGTGGCGGCAGATACGCAGTATTTT. It specifies CAWSVAADTQYF.

This chain uses TRBV21-1 with TRBJ2-7; the D call of TRBD1 is as the table states it, not checked on the DNA. TRBV21-1 is an annotated pseudogene. The CDR3 is made up of 15 amino acids. The CDR3 DNA follows: TGTGCCAGCAGCATCGACAGGGGGCTTTCCTACGAGCAGTACGTC. It specifies CASSIDRGLSYEQYV.

The V gene is TRBV29-1, the J gene TRBJ2-7; D uncertain. The V gene lost 8 bases and the J gene lost 0 bases, with 11 bases spanning the gap. The CDR3 loop spans 12 amino acids. Germline CDR1 SQVTM, CDR2 ANQGSEA. CDR3 DNA sequence: TGCAGCTACACACGGAGCTCCTACGAGCAGTACTTC. This gives the protein CSYTRSSYEQYF.

The chain recombines TRBV5-4 with TRBJ2-5; TRBD1 is a possible D gene (6 bases). V was pared by 0 bases and J by 1 base, with 13 bases between. Germline loops: CDR1 SGHNT, CDR2 YYREEE (reference sequence). This CDR3 is built from 16 residues. The CDR3 is CASSLDQGSFQETQYF. The CDR3 nucleotides read TGTGCCAGCAGCTTGGACCAGGGGAGTTTCCAAGAGACCCAGTACTTC.

The chain couples TRBV3-1 to TRBJ2-1, with 7 bases aligning to TRBD2. Germline V gene sequence: CDR1 LGHDT, CDR2 YNNKEL (reference sequence). CDR3 size: 15 residues. The trim removed 0 bases at V and 7 bases at J, leaving 6 bases unmatched. The CDR3 DNA reads as TGTGCCAGCAGCCAAGATATCTCCGGGGGGAATGAGCAGTTCTTC. Its protein is CASSQDISGGNEQFF.

This clonotype was counted once. The chain carries TRBV30 and TRBJ2-1; D ambiguous. The CDR3 spans 14 residues. The V and J ends lost 0 bases and 6 bases respectively, with 12 bases between them. Germline loops: CDR1 GTSNPN, CDR2 SVGIG (reference sequence). The CDR3 loop is CAWSVKVSPNEQFF. CDR3 sequence (DNA): TGTGCCTGGAGTGTCAAGGTCTCACCCAATGAGCAGTTCTTC.

V usage is TRBV30 and J usage is TRBJ2-1, with D hard to call. Germline V CDR1 and CDR2: GTSNPN, SVGIG (reference sequence). The CDR3 runs to 13 residues. V was trimmed by 6 bases and J by 6 bases, leaving 15 bases between them. In DNA form, the CDR3 reads TGTGCCTGTGCCGATGGCCTTATCAATGAGCAGTTCTTC. It specifies CACADGLINEQFF.

This chain connects TRBV11-2 to TRBJ2-5, with 13 bases matching TRBD2. V lost 6 bases to trimming and J lost 1 base; unmatched junction nucleotides: 5. Germline lookup yields CDR1 SGHAT and CDR2 FQNNGV. The CDR3 is made up of 16 amino acids. The CDR3 DNA sequence: TGTGCCAGCAGGACGGGACTAGCGGGACCCCAAGAGACCCAGTACTTC. Its translation: CASRTGLAGPQETQYF.

The chain employs TRBV20-1 and TRBJ1-2, with D possibly matching TRBD1 (6 bases). The CDR3 sequence is 15 residues long. Germline V gene lookup returns CDR1 DFQATT and CDR2 SNEGSKA (reference sequence). Deletions cut 3 bases from V and 3 bases from J, with 17 bases between. The CDR3 spells CSARPTGSAHYGYTF. The CDR3 DNA reads TGCAGTGCTAGGCCTACAGGGTCTGCTCACTATGGCTACACCTTC.